The 3 T cell receptor beta chains reported below all come from one sample, sequenced in a study of tissue T cells after allogeneic stem cell transplantation. Clones were read by immunoSEQ multiplex PCR, and TCRdb kept only the in-frame ones, dropping some. The sample holds about 6,000 clones, roughly 67% seen once. Sequencing was performed on duodenum tissue, taken at autopsy. These receptors all stem from a woman between 18 and 49 years old with breast cancer.

This chain connects TRBV30 to TRBJ1-1; the D is unclear. V was clipped by 8 bases and J by 1 base, with 14 bases between them. The germline gives CDR1 GTSNPN, CDR2 SVGIG (reference sequence). The CDR3 has 13 amino acids. CDR3 region: CALRSAGNTEAFF. The CDR3 DNA follows: TGTGCCCTACGATCGGCCGGGAACACTGAAGCTTTCTTT.

Of note for this clone: This specimen includes other DNA sequences encoding the same CDR3. The V and J genes are TRBV7-2 and TRBJ1-4, with D perhaps matching TRBD1 (6 bases). Germline V gene lookup returns CDR1 SGHTA and CDR2 FQGNSA. The CDR3 is made up of 15 amino acids. V shed 5 bases and J shed 7 bases, with 17 bases lying between them. CDR3: CASSQRGGRLEKLFF. The CDR3 nucleotides read TGTGCCAGCAGCCAAAGGGGGGGCAGGCTTGAAAAACTGTTTTTT.

Of note for this clone: Here the CDR3 omits its conserved ending phenylalanine or tryptophan, so a read error is the likely source. Because the CDR3's place on the DNA is in doubt, the DNA is left out and the CDR3 is given as listed by TCRdb. The rearrangement links TRBV29-1 to TRBJ2-7; the D call TRBD2 from the table was never checked on the DNA. Counting both end residues, the CDR3 totals 12 amino acids. From germline, CDR1 is SQVTM and CDR2 ANQGSEA. CDR3 protein: CSGGLAGDKWGD.